The clone carrying this T cell receptor (beta chain) was seen a handful of times. Its antigen is still unknown. The sample is drawn from a study of T cell repertoires in cytomegalovirus infection. TCRdb re-called the reads through MiXCR, storing one row per CDR3 protein. Among roughly 990,000 distinct CDR3 sequences, around 30% were seen once, and the ten largest hold around an eighth. With V trimmed by 5 bases and J by 4 bases, 7 bases remained unmatched. There are 15 residues in the CDR3. In germline, CDR1 is MNHEY, CDR2 SMNVEV (reference sequence). This sample comprised cultured CD8+ T cells from PBMCs, obtained from culture after CMV antigen stimulation. The clonotype originates from a human donor in good health (CMV status not recorded). Some clones in this sample may be carry-over from other donors' samples. This chain joins TRBV27 and TRBJ2-2, with TRBD2 identical over 7 bases. CDR3 in DNA: TGTGCCAGCAGTCCGCCGGGGGGAGGCACCGGGGAGCTGTTTTTT. This gives the protein CASSPPGGGTGELFF.